Presented here are 28 T cell receptor beta chains from one specimen sequenced in a study of Graves' ophthalmopathy and Graves' hyperthyroidism. Using RNA transcripts, the TCR beta CDR3 regions were amplified. Scientists carried out first-round RT-PCR using HTBI primers and then a second-round multiplex PCR. Using its own MiXCR run on the multiplex PCR reads, TCRdb lists one record per CDR3 protein. The sample consists of fewer than 650,000 distinct CDR3 sequences, approximately 21% of them appearing once. The sample was peripheral blood. Every receptor here comes from a woman aged 18 to 35 with stable Graves' hyperthyroidism. Some clones in this sample may be carry-over from other donors' samples.

This clonotype occurred many times. Because it lacks the conserved phenylalanine or tryptophan at the end, this CDR3 is likely a read error. The gene calls are TRBV19 and TRBJ1-5; a weak D match, TRBD1 (5 bases). Germline V gene sequence: CDR1 LNHDA, CDR2 SQIVND (reference sequence). The CDR3 is made up of 17 amino acids. The V end lost 0 bases, the J end lost 4 bases, and 16 bases lay between the germline ends. For the CDR3, the DNA is TGTGCCAGTAGTATAGATCTCGGGGCAGGCGGGAATCAGCCCCAGCATTCT. Protein product: CASSIDLGAGGNQPQHS.

This clonotype showed up many times. The chain employs TRBV24-1 and TRBJ2-7; the match to TRBD2 covers 10 bases. This CDR3 comprises 18 residues. Germline-derived CDR1 and CDR2 are KGHDR and SFDVKD. V dropped 8 bases and J dropped 0; count of bases not matched to a gene: 15. CDR3 protein: CATTDRDTASGSSYEQYF. As DNA, the CDR3 is TGTGCCACCACAGACCGGGACACAGCTAGCGGGAGCTCCTACGAGCAGTACTTC.

This clonotype was recorded many times. This chain links TRBV6-1 with TRBJ1-1, with TRBD1 as a possible D gene (6 bases). Germline loops: CDR1 MNHNS, CDR2 SASEGT. The CDR3 is 16 residues long. Trimming removed 6 bases at V and 1 base at J, with 18 bases between. CDR3 in DNA: TGTGCCAGCAGCTTCCCTACAGGGTCCGGGAACACTGAAGCTTTCTTT. This sequence encodes CASSFPTGSGNTEAFF.

The rearrangement uses TRBV28 and TRBJ2-7; D could derive from TRBD1 or TRBD2 (6 bases each). CDR3 size: 14 residues. Germline assignment: CDR1 MDHEN and CDR2 SYDVKM. Deletions cut 7 bases from V and 1 base from J, with 14 bases between. CDR3 sequence: CASTLTGRSYEQYF. DNA for the CDR3: TGTGCCAGCACCCTAACAGGGAGGTCCTACGAGCAGTACTTC. Looking up the rest from reference TRBV28 and TRBJ2-7 gives the full variable domain: DVKVTQSSRYLVKRTGEKVFLECVQDMDHENMFWYRQDPGLGLRLIYFSYDVKMKEKGDIPEGYSVSREKKERFSLILESASTNQTSMYLCASTLTGRSYEQYFGPGTRLTVT.

The V call is TRBV6-1, the J call TRBJ1-2, with TRBD1 matching 7 bases. The germline gives CDR1 MNHNS, CDR2 SASEGT. The CDR3 contains 13 residues. With V trimmed by 6 bases and J by 5 bases, 6 bases remained unmatched. The chain's CDR3 is CASSQGTAYGYTF. The CDR3 region has the DNA TGTGCCAGCAGCCAGGGGACAGCTTATGGCTACACCTTC.

Many counts were recorded for this clonotype. The rearrangement uses TRBV30 and TRBJ1-2; D is undetermined. This CDR3 spans 15 amino acids. Looked up from germline, CDR1 is GTSNPN and CDR2 is SVGIG (reference sequence). With 0 bases removed from V and 3 bases from J, the gap between germline ends came to 14 bases. The CDR3 protein is CAWSVGLFEYYGYTF. Here the CDR3 DNA reads TGTGCCTGGAGTGTAGGCCTTTTCGAGTACTATGGCTACACCTTC.

This clonotype was counted many times. The chain recombines TRBV28 with TRBJ1-3; D is unclear. Trimming pared 0 bases from V and 0 bases from J, leaving 12 bases between. CDR1 and CDR2 (germline): MDHEN, SYDVKM. This CDR3 is 17 amino acids long. CDR3 nucleotides: TGTGCCAGCAGTTTATGGATCGGCCTGAGCTCTGGAAACACCATATATTTT. Translating it yields CASSLWIGLSSGNTIYF.

This clonotype was seen at least ten times. CDR3 sequence reads: CASSVAQGPLYGYTF. CDR3 DNA: TGTGCCAGCAGCGTAGCGCAGGGGCCCCTCTATGGCTACACCTTC. The chain combines TRBV9 with TRBJ1-2, with D perhaps matching TRBD1 (6 bases). The germline V gene has CDR1 SGDLS and CDR2 YYNGEE. Trimming stripped 0 bases from V and 4 bases from J, with 13 bases between. The CDR3 consists of 15 residues.

This chain uses TRBV20-1 with TRBJ1-6, with D tentatively TRBD1 (5 bases). Germline CDR1 and CDR2: DFQATT and SNEGSKA (reference sequence). This CDR3 is 16 amino acids long. Trimming removed 0 bases at V and 10 bases at J, with 19 bases between. The CDR3 DNA is TGCAGTGCTAGAGATCTGAGGCAGGGAAGGGGATCACCCCTCCACTTT. Its translation: CSARDLRQGRGSPLHF.

The rearrangement joins TRBV28 to TRBJ1-2; D is unresolved. The germline V gene has CDR1 MDHEN and CDR2 SYDVKM. The CDR3 runs 12 residues. Trimming took 8 bases from V and 4 from J, leaving 11 bases between them. The CDR3 nucleotides are TGTGCCAGCGACGGGGAACGCTATGGCTACACCTTC. It is translated as CASDGERYGYTF.

This clonotype was recorded at least ten times. The chain carries TRBV12-3 or TRBV12-4 and TRBJ2-3; D is unresolved. This CDR3 has 12 amino acids. V shed 7 bases and J shed 2 bases, with 7 bases lying between them. For the CDR3, the DNA is TGTGCCAGCAATAGGGCCACAGATACGCAGTATTTT. This translates into CASNRATDTQYF.

This chain uses TRBV5-1 with TRBJ1-1, with a possible D match to TRBD1 (5 bases). This CDR3 spans 14 amino acids. Trimming left V 3 bases short and J 1 base short, with 10 bases between. Germline assignment: CDR1 SGHRS and CDR2 YFSETQ. In DNA form, the CDR3 reads TGCGCCAGCAGCTCAGGACAACAGAACACTGAAGCTTTCTTT. Translated: CASSSGQQNTEAFF.

This clonotype was recorded many times. The chain is built from TRBV6-1 and TRBJ1-2; D perhaps matches TRBD1 (5 bases). This CDR3 has 12 amino acids. The V gene's germline CDR1 is MNHNS and CDR2 SASEGT. With 8 bases removed from V and 0 bases from J, the gap between germline ends came to 7 bases. The CDR3 region has the DNA TGTGCCAGCGGACAAGCTAACTATGGCTACACCTTC. Its protein product is CASGQANYGYTF.

This chain joins TRBV20-1 and TRBJ2-7, with 12 bases lining up with TRBD2. Looked up from germline, CDR1 is DFQATT and CDR2 is SNEGSKA (reference sequence). The CDR3 is 13 residues long. Trimming removed 4 bases from V and 2 bases from J; junction bases left unmatched: 0. CDR3 in DNA: TGCAGTGCTACTAGCGGGAGGGCCTACGAGCAGTACTTC. Protein: CSATSGRAYEQYF.

The chain combines TRBV20-1 with TRBJ1-6; 12 nucleotides match TRBD1. The V gene's germline CDR1 is DFQATT and CDR2 SNEGSKA (reference sequence). V trimming: 0 bases; J trimming: 4 bases; junction bases outside the gene matches: 4. This CDR3 region has 17 residues. Here the CDR3 reads CSARDRDRGPYNSPLHF. CDR3 sequence (DNA): TGCAGTGCTAGAGATAGGGACAGGGGGCCTTATAATTCACCCCTCCACTTT.

This clonotype was counted only a few times. The gene calls are TRBV3-1 and TRBJ1-5; no clear D gene. Germline V gene sequence: CDR1 LGHDT, CDR2 YNNKEL (reference sequence). With 3 bases removed from V and 8 bases from J, the gap between germline ends came to 14 bases. The CDR3 spans 14 residues. CDR3 DNA sequence: TGTGCCAGCAGCCAGAGGGTTGGGGTTGAGCCCCAGCATTTT. It yields the protein CASSQRVGVEPQHF.

This clonotype was found a few times. The chain combines TRBV4-3 with TRBJ1-1; maybe TRBD1 (5 bases). The CDR3 sequence is 15 residues long. The ends were cut back, 2 bases at V and 2 bases at J, with 12 bases in the middle. Germline V gene data show CDR1 as LGHNA and CDR2 as YSLEER. CDR3 amino acids: CASSQSGARNTEAFF. CDR3 nucleotides: TGCGCCAGCAGCCAAAGTGGGGCGCGAAACACTGAAGCTTTCTTT.

This clonotype was counted at least ten times. The V and J genes are TRBV12-5 and TRBJ2-5, with TRBD2 matching 14 bases. V lost 5 bases and J lost 4; bases outside the gene matches: 6. There are 16 residues in the CDR3. Germline CDR1 and CDR2: LGHNT and FRNRAP. CDR3: CASGSGLAGGTETQYF. CDR3 in DNA: TGTGCTAGTGGTAGCGGACTAGCGGGAGGCACAGAGACCCAGTACTTC.

Concerning this clonotype itself: This sequence may be a read error, since a much larger clone differs from it by one base. The CDR3 carries no conserved terminal phenylalanine or tryptophan, so it likely arises from a read error. This chain links TRBV5-8 with TRBJ2-7, with D maybe TRBD1 (6 bases). Trimming took 1 base from V and 1 from J, leaving 12 bases between them. CDR3 length: 15 residues. Germline V lookup: CDR1 SGHTS, CDR2 YDEGEE. CDR3 nucleotide sequence: TGTGCCAGCAGCTTGAGGGCAGGGGTGTCCTACGAGCAGTACTAC. Its translation is CASSLRAGVSYEQYY.

The rearrangement links TRBV10-3 to TRBJ2-5; the D is unclear. V lost 3 bases, J lost 1 base, and 9 bases lay in between. The CDR3 has 14 amino acids. Germline CDR1 reads ENHRY; CDR2 reads SYGVKD. The CDR3 here is CAISESEFQETQYF. DNA of the CDR3: TGTGCCATCAGTGAATCAGAGTTCCAAGAGACCCAGTACTTC.

This clonotype was counted ten times or more. The rearrangement uses TRBV7-9 and TRBJ1-1; D not certain. Per germline, CDR1 SEHNR and CDR2 FQNEAQ (reference sequence). Trimming took off 4 bases at V and 0 bases at J, with 15 bases between the two ends. This CDR3 spans 16 amino acids. Here the CDR3 DNA reads TGTGCCAGCAGCTCAACCCTGGGTATAATGAACACTGAAGCTTTCTTT. Translating gives CASSSTLGIMNTEAFF.

In this sample, this clonotype turned up many times. The rearrangement joins TRBV5-1 to TRBJ2-7; 8 bases map to TRBD1. The CDR3 totals 13 residues. Germline assignment: CDR1 SGHRS and CDR2 YFSETQ. Trimming took 2 bases from V and 4 from J; bases not matched to a gene: 2. Here the CDR3 DNA reads TGCGCCAGCAGCTTACGACAGGGGTACGAGCAGTACTTC. It specifies CASSLRQGYEQYF.

In its sample, this clonotype was seen many times. The chain links TRBV6-1 to TRBJ1-5; 12 bases fit TRBD1. With 5 bases clipped from V and 6 bases from J, the junction kept 5 bases outside the gene matches. The CDR3 consists of 15 residues. Germline-derived CDR1 and CDR2 are MNHNS and SASEGT. The CDR3 region has the DNA TGTGCCAGCAGTCGAGGGACAGGGGGCGTTCAGCCCCAGCATTTT. It yields the protein CASSRGTGGVQPQHF.

This clonotype was detected a few times. The chain carries TRBV7-8 and TRBJ1-1; maybe TRBD1 (5 bases). Trimming removed 2 bases at V and 1 base at J, with 17 bases between. The CDR3 is 17 amino acids. CDR1 is SGHVS, CDR2 FQNEAQ, per germline. The CDR3 DNA follows: TGTGCCAGCAGCTTATTCAAGTGGCGACAGTCGAACACTGAAGCTTTCTTT. Translation gives CASSLFKWRQSNTEAFF.

The sample holds many counts of this clonotype. The chain is built from TRBV7-9 and TRBJ1-3; D unclear. Germline V gene lookup returns CDR1 SEHNR and CDR2 FQNEAQ (reference sequence). This CDR3 contains 11 residues. Trimming took off 4 bases at V and 7 bases at J, with 5 bases between the two ends. The CDR3 spells CASSSTNTIYF. In DNA form, the CDR3 reads TGTGCCAGCAGCTCGACTAACACCATATATTTT.

This sequence joins TRBV7-2 and TRBJ2-5; either TRBD1 or TRBD2 may supply D (5 bases each). Trimming cost V 4 bases and J 1 base, with 13 bases left between them. The germline V gene has CDR1 SGHTA and CDR2 FQGNSA. There are 15 residues in the CDR3. The CDR3: CASSSLLGVQETQYF. The CDR3 bases are TGTGCCAGCAGCTCCTTACTGGGGGTCCAAGAGACCCAGTACTTC.

In its sample, this clonotype was seen once. The chain employs TRBV20-1 and TRBJ2-5; 11 nucleotides agree with TRBD2. In germline, CDR1 is DFQATT, CDR2 SNEGSKA (reference sequence). Trimming cost V 3 bases and J 4 bases; bases outside gene matches: 1. This CDR3 has 13 residues. The CDR3 is CSASGLAGETQYF. As DNA, the CDR3 is TGCAGTGCTAGCGGACTAGCGGGAGAGACCCAGTACTTC.

The chain uses TRBV6-1 and TRBJ1-5; 7 bases align to TRBD1. The CDR3 spans 15 residues. CDR1 and CDR2 from the germline V gene are MNHNS and SASEGT. J was trimmed by 0 bases and V by 7 bases; bases with no gene match: 6. The CDR3 DNA reads as TGTGCCAGCAAGACAGGGCAATATAGCAATCAGCCCCAGCATTTT. Protein sequence: CASKTGQYSNQPQHF.